This record covers a single T cell receptor beta chain. The data stem from a study of T cell clonotyping in hematopoietic cell transplantation. TCRdb's table, derived via immunoSEQ multiplex PCR, lists solely in-frame clones and lacks some. The top ten clones hold about 15% of a sample with over 10,000 clones, less than 75% of them seen once. Looked up from germline, CDR1 is GTSNPN and CDR2 is SVGIG (reference sequence). The CDR3 has 12 amino acids. V lost 0 bases and J lost 11, with 10 bases in between. V and J are TRBV30 and TRBJ1-4, with D unclear. The receptor's source is a male patient aged 60 to 75 who had an allogeneic stem cell transplant from an unrelated donor, so the T cells may come from the graft donor. Some clones in this sample may be carry-over from other donors' samples. The sample was peripheral blood mononuclear cells, taken 180 days after allogeneic stem cell transplant. The CDR3 reads CAWSVPPGKLFF. In DNA, the CDR3 is TGTGCCTGGAGTGTACCACCTGGGAAACTGTTTTTT.